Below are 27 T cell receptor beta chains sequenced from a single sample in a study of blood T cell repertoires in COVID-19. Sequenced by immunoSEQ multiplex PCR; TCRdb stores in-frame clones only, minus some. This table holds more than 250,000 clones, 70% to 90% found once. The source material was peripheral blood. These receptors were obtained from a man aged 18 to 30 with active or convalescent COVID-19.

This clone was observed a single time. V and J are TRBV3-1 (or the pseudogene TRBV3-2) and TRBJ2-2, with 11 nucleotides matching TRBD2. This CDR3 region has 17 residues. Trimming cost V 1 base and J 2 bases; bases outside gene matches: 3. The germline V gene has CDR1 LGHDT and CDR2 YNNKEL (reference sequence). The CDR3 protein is CASSQVGLAANTGELFF. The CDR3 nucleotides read TGTGCCAGCAGCCAAGTGGGACTAGCGGCCAACACCGGGGAGCTGTTTTTT.

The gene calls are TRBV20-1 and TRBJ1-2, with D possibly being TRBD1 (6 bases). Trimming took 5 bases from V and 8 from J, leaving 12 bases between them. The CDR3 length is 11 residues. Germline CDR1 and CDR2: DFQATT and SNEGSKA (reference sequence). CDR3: CSAFTGRGYTF. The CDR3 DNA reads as TGCAGTGCTTTTACAGGGAGAGGCTACACCTTC.

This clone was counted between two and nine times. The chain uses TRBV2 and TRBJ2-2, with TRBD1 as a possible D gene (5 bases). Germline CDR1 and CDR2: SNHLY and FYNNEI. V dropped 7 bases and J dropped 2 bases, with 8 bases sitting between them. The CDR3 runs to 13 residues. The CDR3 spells CASTRGNTGELFF. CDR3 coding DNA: TGTGCCAGCACAAGGGGTAACACCGGGGAGCTGTTTTTT.

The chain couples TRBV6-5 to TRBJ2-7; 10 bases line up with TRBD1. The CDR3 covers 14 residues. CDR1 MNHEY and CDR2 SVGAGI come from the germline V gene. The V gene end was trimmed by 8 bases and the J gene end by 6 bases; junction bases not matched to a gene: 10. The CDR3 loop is CASGRDRGTSEQYF. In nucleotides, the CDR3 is TGTGCCAGCGGCCGGGACAGGGGAACGTCCGAGCAGTACTTC.

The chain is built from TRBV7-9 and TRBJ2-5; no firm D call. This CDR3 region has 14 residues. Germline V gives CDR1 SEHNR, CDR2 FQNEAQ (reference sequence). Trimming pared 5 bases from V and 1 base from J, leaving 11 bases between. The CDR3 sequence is CASSTPKSQETQYF. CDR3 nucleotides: TGTGCCAGCAGCACCCCTAAGAGCCAAGAGACCCAGTACTTC.

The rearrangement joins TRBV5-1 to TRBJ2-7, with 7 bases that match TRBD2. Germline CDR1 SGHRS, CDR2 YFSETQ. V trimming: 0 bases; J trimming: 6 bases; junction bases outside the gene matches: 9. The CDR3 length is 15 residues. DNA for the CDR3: TGCGCCAGCAGCTTGGGGAGCGGGGTTATTGTCGAGCAGTACTTC. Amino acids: CASSLGSGVIVEQYF.

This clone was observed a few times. The CDR3 reads CASRFLSDSQWETQYF. CDR3 sequence (DNA): TGTGCCAGCAGATTCCTGTCTGACTCCCAATGGGAGACCCAGTACTTC. The genes are TRBV7-6 and TRBJ2-5, with no clear D. Germline-derived CDR1 and CDR2 are SGHVS and FNYEAQ. The CDR3 length is 16 residues. Deletions cut 6 bases from V and 5 bases from J, with 22 bases between. Supplemented by reference TRBV7-6 and TRBJ2-5, the full variable domain reads GAGVSQSPRYKVTKRGQDVALRCDPISGHVSLYWYRQALGQGPEFLTYFNYEAQQDKSGLPNDRFSAERPEGSISTLTIQRTEQRDSAMYRCASRFLSDSQWETQYFGPGTRLLVL.

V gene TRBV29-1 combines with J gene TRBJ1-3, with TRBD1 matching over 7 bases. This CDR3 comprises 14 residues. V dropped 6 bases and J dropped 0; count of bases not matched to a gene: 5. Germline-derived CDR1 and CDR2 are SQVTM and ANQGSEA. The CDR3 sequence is CSVLTGNSGNTIYF. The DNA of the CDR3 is TGCAGCGTACTGACAGGGAACTCTGGAAACACCATATATTTT.

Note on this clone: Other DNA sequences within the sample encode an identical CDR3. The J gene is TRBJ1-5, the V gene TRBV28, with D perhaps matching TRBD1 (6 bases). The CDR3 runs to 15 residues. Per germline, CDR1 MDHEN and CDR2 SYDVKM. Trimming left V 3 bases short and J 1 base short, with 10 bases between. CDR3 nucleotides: TGTGCCAGCAGTTTCAGGGGTAGGAGCAATCAGCCCCAGCATTTT. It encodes CASSFRGRSNQPQHF.

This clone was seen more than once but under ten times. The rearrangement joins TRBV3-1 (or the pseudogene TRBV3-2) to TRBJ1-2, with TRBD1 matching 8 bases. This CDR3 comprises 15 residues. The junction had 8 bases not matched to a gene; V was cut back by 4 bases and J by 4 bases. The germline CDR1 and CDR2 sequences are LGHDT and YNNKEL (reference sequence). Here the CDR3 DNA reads TGTGCCAGCAGCCCGCGGACAGGGATCGGCTATGGCTACACCTTC. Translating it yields CASSPRTGIGYGYTF.

CDR3 sequence reads: CASSSDRVVAFF. CDR3 DNA sequence: TGTGCCAGCAGTTCGGACAGGGTTGTGGCTTTCTTT. This chain joins TRBV27 and TRBJ1-1; 8 positions agree with TRBD1. The CDR3 runs to 12 residues. V shed 4 bases, J shed 11 bases, and the junction held 6 bases outside the gene matches. In germline, CDR1 is MNHEY, CDR2 SMNVEV (reference sequence).

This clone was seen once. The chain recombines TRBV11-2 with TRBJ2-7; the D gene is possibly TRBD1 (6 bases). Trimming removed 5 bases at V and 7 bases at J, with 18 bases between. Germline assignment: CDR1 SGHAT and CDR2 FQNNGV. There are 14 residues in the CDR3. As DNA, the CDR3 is TGTGCCAGCAGCAGTTTAATGACAGGCGGGGAGCAGTACTTC. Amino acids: CASSSLMTGGEQYF.

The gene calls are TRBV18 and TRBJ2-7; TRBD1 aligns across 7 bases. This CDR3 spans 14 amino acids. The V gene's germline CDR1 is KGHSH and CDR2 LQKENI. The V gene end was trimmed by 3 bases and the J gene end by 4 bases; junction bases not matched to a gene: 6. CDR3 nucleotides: TGTGCCAGCTCACCCGGACAGGTATTGTACGAGCAGTACTTC. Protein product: CASSPGQVLYEQYF.

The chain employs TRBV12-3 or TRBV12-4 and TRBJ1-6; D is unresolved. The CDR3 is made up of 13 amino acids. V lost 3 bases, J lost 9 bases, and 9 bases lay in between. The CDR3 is CASSFSSGSPLHF. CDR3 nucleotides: TGTGCCAGCAGTTTCTCTTCGGGTTCACCCCTCCACTTT.

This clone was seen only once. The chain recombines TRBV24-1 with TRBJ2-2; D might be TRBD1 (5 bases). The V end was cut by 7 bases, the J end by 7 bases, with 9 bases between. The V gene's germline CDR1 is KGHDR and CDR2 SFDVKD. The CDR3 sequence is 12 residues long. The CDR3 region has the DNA TGTGCCACCAGCAGGGATGGCGGGGAGCTGTTTTTT. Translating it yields CATSRDGGELFF.

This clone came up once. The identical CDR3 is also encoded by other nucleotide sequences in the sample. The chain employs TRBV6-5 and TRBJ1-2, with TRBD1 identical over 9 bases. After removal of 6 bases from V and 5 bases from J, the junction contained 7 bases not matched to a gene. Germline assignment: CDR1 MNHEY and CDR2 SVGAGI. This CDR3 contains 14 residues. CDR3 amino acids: CASSPGQGGYGYTF. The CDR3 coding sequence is TGTGCCAGCAGCCCGGGACAGGGTGGTTATGGCTACACCTTC.

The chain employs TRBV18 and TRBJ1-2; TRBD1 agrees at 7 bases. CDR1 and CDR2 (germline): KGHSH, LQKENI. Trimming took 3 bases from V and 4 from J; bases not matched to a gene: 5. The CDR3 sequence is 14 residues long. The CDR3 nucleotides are TGTGCCAGCTCACCTTGGGACAGATCCTATGGCTACACCTTC. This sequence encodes CASSPWDRSYGYTF.

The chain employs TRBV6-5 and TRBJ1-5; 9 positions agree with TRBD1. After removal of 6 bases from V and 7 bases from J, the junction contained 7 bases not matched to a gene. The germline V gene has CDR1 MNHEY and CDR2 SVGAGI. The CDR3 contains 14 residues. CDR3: CASSETGGLQPQHF. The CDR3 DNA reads TGTGCCAGCAGCGAGACAGGGGGATTACAGCCCCAGCATTTT.

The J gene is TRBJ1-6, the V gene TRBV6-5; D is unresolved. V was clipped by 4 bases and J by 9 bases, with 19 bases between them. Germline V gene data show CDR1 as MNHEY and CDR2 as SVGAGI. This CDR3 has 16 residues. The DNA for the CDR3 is TGTGCCAGCAGTTTTTCTCTTGGAGTAGCTACTTCACCCCTCCACTTT. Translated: CASSFSLGVATSPLHF.

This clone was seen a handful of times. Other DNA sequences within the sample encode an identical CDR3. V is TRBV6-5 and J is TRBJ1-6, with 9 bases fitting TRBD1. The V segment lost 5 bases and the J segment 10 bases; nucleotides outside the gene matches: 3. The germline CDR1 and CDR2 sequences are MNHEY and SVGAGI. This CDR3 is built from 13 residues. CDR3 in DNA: TGTGCCAGCAGTCGGACAGGGGACTCACCCCTCCACTTT. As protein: CASSRTGDSPLHF.

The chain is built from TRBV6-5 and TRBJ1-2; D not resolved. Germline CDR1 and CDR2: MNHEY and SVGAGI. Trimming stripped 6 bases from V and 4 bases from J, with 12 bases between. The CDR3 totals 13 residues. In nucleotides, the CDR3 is TGTGCCAGCAGGACCGGTAGCCTCTATGGCTACACCTTC. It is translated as CASRTGSLYGYTF.

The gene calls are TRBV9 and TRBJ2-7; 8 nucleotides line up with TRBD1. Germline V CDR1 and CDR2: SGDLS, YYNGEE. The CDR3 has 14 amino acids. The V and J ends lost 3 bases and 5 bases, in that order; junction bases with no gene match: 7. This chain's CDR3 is CASSELDRVNEQYF. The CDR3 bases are TGTGCCAGCAGCGAACTGGACAGGGTCAACGAGCAGTACTTC.

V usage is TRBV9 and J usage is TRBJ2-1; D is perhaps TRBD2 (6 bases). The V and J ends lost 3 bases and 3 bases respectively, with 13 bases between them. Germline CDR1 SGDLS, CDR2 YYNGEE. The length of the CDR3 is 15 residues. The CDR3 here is CASSAGGAFYNEQFF. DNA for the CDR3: TGTGCCAGCAGCGCCGGAGGGGCCTTCTACAATGAGCAGTTCTTC.

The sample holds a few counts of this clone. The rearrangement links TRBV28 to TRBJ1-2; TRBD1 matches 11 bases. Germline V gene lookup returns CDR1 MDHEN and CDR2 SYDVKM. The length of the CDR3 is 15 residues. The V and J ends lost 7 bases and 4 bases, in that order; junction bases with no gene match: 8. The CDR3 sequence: CASIRTGGSVYGYTF. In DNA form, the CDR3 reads TGTGCCAGCATCAGGACAGGGGGCTCCGTCTATGGCTACACCTTC.

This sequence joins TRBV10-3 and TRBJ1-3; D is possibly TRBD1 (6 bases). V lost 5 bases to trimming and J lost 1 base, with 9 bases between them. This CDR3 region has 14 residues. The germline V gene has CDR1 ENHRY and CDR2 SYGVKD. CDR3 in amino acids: CAISKQGSGNTIYF. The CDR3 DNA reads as TGTGCCATCAGTAAACAGGGATCTGGAAACACCATATATTTT.

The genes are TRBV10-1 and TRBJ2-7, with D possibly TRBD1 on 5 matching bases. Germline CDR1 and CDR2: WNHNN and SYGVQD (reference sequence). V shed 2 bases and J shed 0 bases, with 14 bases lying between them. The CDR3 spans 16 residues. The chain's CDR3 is CASSETSDRNSYEQYF. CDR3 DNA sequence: TGCGCCAGCAGTGAGACCTCTGACAGAAACTCCTACGAGCAGTACTTC.

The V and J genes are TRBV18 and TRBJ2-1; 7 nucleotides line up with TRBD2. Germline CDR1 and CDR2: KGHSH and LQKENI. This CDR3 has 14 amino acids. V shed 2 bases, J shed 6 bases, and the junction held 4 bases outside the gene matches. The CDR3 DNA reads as TGTGCCAGCTCACCAGGGGGGGGATCCAATGAGCAGTTCTTC. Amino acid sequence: CASSPGGGSNEQFF.